The source of this T cell receptor (beta chain) is a study of blood T cell repertoires in COVID-19. Turning to the study itself: The origin of the acute and convalescent COVID-19 samples was the United States, Italy and Spain. From T cells, B-cell-depleted T cells, or PBMCs came the material, which was cDNA or gDNA.

Clinical history reported by participants formed the basis on which cohorts were assigned. Two negative PCRs, clearance, or symptom resolution were required of recovered Cohort 3 donors. Profiled with immunoSEQ multiplex PCR; TCRdb holds only in-frame clones, not every one. The sample includes almost 500,000 clones, around nine tenths of them seen just once. The CDR3 sequence is 14 residues long. The ends lost 2 bases at V and 8 bases at J; junction bases unmatched: 8. CDR1 and CDR2 (germline): MGHRA, YSYEKL. This TCR was recovered from a woman aged 60-70 years who had recovered from COVID-19. The V call is TRBV4-1, the J call TRBJ1-2; 7 nucleotides line up with TRBD1. The material sequenced was PBMCs or T cells enriched from blood (not recorded which). The CDR3 is CASSQTGAPGGYTF. The CDR3 DNA follows: TGCGCCAGCAGCCAAACAGGGGCTCCGGGCGGCTACACCTTC.